This TCR beta chain was sequenced in a study of CD8+CD57+ T cells in acquired aplastic anemia. As for the study in general: DNA per sorted CD4+ or CD8+ sample ranged about 0.2 to 30 ug, averaging around 3.1 ug. CD4+ reads averaged around 10 million in healthy donors. Study-level points and caveats: CD8+ Simpson's diversity did not differ significantly between patients and controls. Comparison of patients with controls identified roughly 30 shared CD8+ CDR3 sequences.

Profiles of TCR beta VDJ and CDR3 were generated from a genomic DNA template. One entry per CDR3 protein results from TCRdb running MiXCR on the reads. The table records 100,000 to 150,000 distinct CDR3 sequences, more than 35% of them present only once. This clonotype was counted at least ten times. Its antigen is currently unknown. The CDR3 covers 13 residues. Looked up from germline, CDR1 is DFQATT and CDR2 is SNEGSKA (reference sequence). V was trimmed by 3 bases and J by 1 base, leaving 7 bases between them. The TCR sequence derives from a human donor in good health, serving as a control. The material sequenced was sorted CD4+, CD8+, or CD8+CD57+ T cells (not recorded which) from PBMCs. The rearrangement links TRBV20-1 to TRBJ2-4; D uncertain. CDR3 region: CSASIAAKNIQYF. The CDR3 DNA is TGCAGTGCTAGTATAGCTGCCAAAAACATTCAGTACTTC.